There are a few counts of the clone carrying this TCR beta chain. This sample is drawn from a study of blood T cells in healthy people across ages. The overall study: About one barcoded beta molecule per two T cells was captured by template switching.

V lost 0 bases and J lost 4, with 12 bases in between. CDR1 DFQATT and CDR2 SNEGSKA come from the germline V gene (reference sequence). The CDR3 contains 14 residues. A sample-barcoded 5' primer and a J-beta primer mix were used in a second PCR of about 7 to 12 cycles. TCRdb analysed the 5' RACE reads with MiXCR anew, one entry per CDR3 protein. Of 1.8 million or so distinct CDR3 sequences listed, around 40% are singletons. This TCR derives from a human donor in good health. Sequencing was carried out using blood. The chain combines TRBV20-1 with TRBJ1-2, with D hard to call. The CDR3 DNA follows: TGCAGTGCTAGAGAGGGTCAGAGGGTCTATGGCTACACCTTC. Residues: CSAREGQRVYGYTF.